A single sample gave rise to the 25 T cell receptor beta chains below, sequenced in a study of Graves' ophthalmopathy and Graves' hyperthyroidism. Amplifying from RNA transcripts, the study obtained TCR beta CDR3 regions. RT-PCR in the first round used HTBI primers; a second-round multiplex PCR followed. TCRdb called the multiplex PCR reads again in MiXCR, with one record for every CDR3 protein. The sample includes roughly 170,000 distinct CDR3 sequences, approximately 40% of them seen just once. The sample taken for sequencing was peripheral blood. The receptors derive from a man aged 25 to 45 with Graves' ophthalmopathy.

This clonotype occurred many times. The CDR3 sequence is CASSFPSGSYEQYF. The CDR3 nucleotides read TGTGCCAGCAGTTTCCCTAGCGGGAGCTACGAGCAGTACTTC. The V gene is TRBV6-2 or TRBV6-3, the J gene TRBJ2-7; 10 bases agree with TRBD2. The CDR3 totals 14 residues. Trimming removed 4 bases from V and 3 bases from J; junction bases left unmatched: 3. Per germline, CDR1 MNHEY and CDR2 SVGEGT.

Remarks on this clonotype: Compared with germline, one end of the junction differs, possibly owing to a read error. The chain joins TRBV7-8 to TRBJ1-5; D gene unclear. The CDR3 consists of 13 residues. Germline lookup yields CDR1 SGHVS and CDR2 FQNEAQ. For the CDR3, the DNA is TGTTCCAGCAGCTCCAATAGCAATCAGCCCCAGCATTTT. Protein product: CSSSSNSNQPQHF.

This chain connects TRBV24-1 to TRBJ1-2; 8 bases fit TRBD1. CDR3 length: 15 amino acids. From germline, CDR1 is KGHDR and CDR2 SFDVKD. V trimming: 5 bases; J trimming: 8 bases; junction bases outside the gene matches: 12. The CDR3 DNA follows: TGTGCCACCAGTGCCTTCGTCAGGGGGCGGCGCGGCTACACCTTC. It specifies CATSAFVRGRRGYTF.

The chain combines TRBV2 with TRBJ2-7; no clear D gene. CDR1 and CDR2 from the germline V gene are SNHLY and FYNNEI. V was clipped by 6 bases and J by 3 bases, with 9 bases between them. This CDR3 has 12 amino acids. This CDR3 reads CASRGRNYEQYF. CDR3 nucleotide sequence: TGTGCCAGCAGGGGTCGGAACTACGAGCAGTACTTC.

This clonotype was detected many times. The chain is built from TRBV29-1 and TRBJ1-1, with a weak D call TRBD1 (6 bases). This CDR3 spans 12 amino acids. Germline V gene data show CDR1 as SQVTM and CDR2 as ANQGSEA. The V and J ends lost 6 bases and 13 bases respectively, with 21 bases between them. The CDR3 is CSVSTRGLPIFF. As DNA, the CDR3 is TGCAGCGTATCTACCAGGGGACTGCCCATTTTCTTT.

The rearrangement links TRBV7-8 to TRBJ2-7, with a possible D match to TRBD2 (6 bases). V was pared by 4 bases and J by 5 bases, with 18 bases between. The CDR3 extends over 15 amino acids. The germline V gene has CDR1 SGHVS and CDR2 FQNEAQ. This CDR3 reads CASSSIGVRRDEQYF. CDR3 coding DNA: TGTGCCAGCAGCTCGATAGGAGTAAGGAGGGACGAGCAGTACTTC.

This clonotype was counted at least ten times. The CDR3 nucleotides are TGTGCCAGCAGGTCCGACAGGGGACTTAACACCGGGGAGCTGTTTTTT. This sequence encodes CASRSDRGLNTGELFF. The V and J genes are TRBV28 and TRBJ2-2, with 8 positions matching TRBD1. Unmatched junction bases numbered 8, after V lost 6 bases and J lost 2 bases. The CDR3 length is 16 residues. Germline values: CDR1 MDHEN, CDR2 SYDVKM.

This clonotype was found once. J is TRBJ1-2 and V is TRBV7-8; 8 positions match TRBD1. After removal of 1 base from V and 7 bases from J, the junction contained 2 bases not matched to a gene. The CDR3 length is 13 residues. Looked up from germline, CDR1 is SGHVS and CDR2 is FQNEAQ. In nucleotides, the CDR3 is TGTGCCAGCAGCTTAGTGCAGGGGGCTGGCTACACCTTC. Amino acid sequence: CASSLVQGAGYTF.

This chain links TRBV6-1 with TRBJ2-7; the D is unclear. The CDR3 runs to 14 residues. Germline V lookup: CDR1 MNHNS, CDR2 SASEGT. Trimming cost V 6 bases and J 3 bases, with 15 bases left between them. This chain's CDR3 is CASSPGRMGYEQYF. CDR3 bases: TGTGCCAGCAGCCCCGGGCGGATGGGCTACGAGCAGTACTTC.

The chain carries TRBV12-3 or TRBV12-4 and TRBJ1-2; D ambiguous. Trimming removed 7 bases from V and 2 bases from J, with 14 bases in between. The CDR3 covers 14 residues. For the CDR3, the DNA is TGTGCCAGCACGGATAGGGCAGCGAACTATGGCTACACCTTC. It codes for CASTDRAANYGYTF.

This clonotype was seen at least ten times. This chain links TRBV28 with TRBJ1-5; D perhaps matches TRBD1 (6 bases). Germline-derived CDR1 and CDR2 are MDHEN and SYDVKM. The CDR3 contains 17 residues. Trimming stripped 3 bases from V and 0 bases from J, with 15 bases between. The CDR3: CASSFRDTSYSNQPQHF. The CDR3 DNA reads TGTGCCAGCAGTTTCAGGGACACATCGTATAGCAATCAGCCCCAGCATTTT.

In regard to this clonotype: A read error may account for a junction end that differs from germline. The V and J genes are TRBV28 and TRBJ2-5; 8 nucleotides align to TRBD2. Germline V lookup: CDR1 MDHEN, CDR2 SYDVKM. This CDR3 is 15 amino acids long. In DNA form, the CDR3 reads TGTGCCAGCGGTCCGGGACTAGGTCTCCAAGAAACCCAGTACTTC. This codes for CASGPGLGLQETQYF.

This clonotype was seen ten or more times. The V gene is TRBV6-5, the J gene TRBJ2-6; D may be TRBD2 (6 bases). Germline assignment: CDR1 MNHEY and CDR2 SVGAGI. The CDR3 runs 18 residues. V dropped 7 bases and J dropped 3 bases, with 22 bases sitting between them. CDR3 in amino acids: CASTTGSISGGGANVLTF. The CDR3 DNA sequence: TGTGCCAGCACCACCGGTTCAATTAGCGGAGGTGGGGCCAACGTCCTGACTTTC.

This sequence joins TRBV28 and TRBJ2-5; D perhaps matches TRBD1 (5 bases). This CDR3 comprises 14 residues. Per germline, CDR1 MDHEN and CDR2 SYDVKM. V was clipped by 3 bases and J by 2 bases, with 10 bases between them. Here the CDR3 reads CASSFSGLQETQYF. Here the CDR3 DNA reads TGTGCCAGCAGTTTTTCAGGGTTGCAAGAGACCCAGTACTTC.

This clonotype was seen at least ten times. The rearrangement links TRBV11-1 to TRBJ2-2; D is uncertain. From germline, CDR1 is SGHAT and CDR2 FQDESV (reference sequence). Trimming pared 5 bases from V and 1 base from J, leaving 14 bases between. The CDR3 covers 16 residues. CDR3 region: CASSPILVGNTGELFF. CDR3 nucleotide sequence: TGTGCCAGCAGCCCGATCCTTGTGGGGAACACCGGGGAGCTGTTTTTT.

The chain carries TRBV19 and TRBJ2-5, with 10 bases identical to TRBD1. This CDR3 is 17 amino acids long. The germline gives CDR1 LNHDA, CDR2 SQIVND (reference sequence). With V trimmed by 6 bases and J by 4 bases, 14 bases remained unmatched. DNA for the CDR3: TGTGCCAGTAGCCCCGGGACAGGGGTAGGGGTCACAGAGACCCAGTACTTC. It translates to CASSPGTGVGVTETQYF.

This clonotype was recorded many times. The chain has TRBV7-3 and TRBJ2-7; 9 nucleotides match TRBD2. Unmatched junction bases numbered 12, after V lost 10 bases and J lost 2 bases. Germline-derived CDR1 and CDR2 are SGHTA and FQGTGA. The length of the CDR3 is 15 residues. The CDR3 region is CAIRLAEGETYEQYF. DNA of the CDR3: TGTGCCATCCGACTAGCGGAGGGAGAAACCTACGAGCAGTACTTC.

This clonotype was seen ten or more times. The rearrangement joins TRBV7-9 to TRBJ1-1; D gene unclear. Germline-derived CDR1 and CDR2 are SEHNR and FQNEAQ (reference sequence). The V and J ends lost 1 base and 1 base respectively, with 7 bases between them. This CDR3 region has 14 residues. The CDR3 DNA reads as TGTGCCAGCAGCTTAGTACAGACGAACACTGAAGCTTTCTTT. It translates to CASSLVQTNTEAFF.

This chain uses TRBV6-1 with TRBJ2-5, with 7 bases matching TRBD2. This CDR3 is 15 amino acids long. Germline values: CDR1 MNHNS, CDR2 SASEGT. Trimming cost V 7 bases and J 4 bases; bases outside gene matches: 12. The CDR3 region has the DNA TGTGCCAGCACCCCAGCGGGGACTTCGCTAGAGACCCAGTACTTC. Its translation is CASTPAGTSLETQYF.

This clonotype was recorded many times. This chain joins TRBV12-3 or TRBV12-4 and TRBJ1-1; D remains unclear. Trimming removed 2 bases at V and 3 bases at J, with 13 bases between. The CDR3 totals 15 residues. The CDR3 reads CASSLSGGMDTEAFF. The CDR3 DNA reads TGTGCCAGCAGTTTATCAGGAGGGATGGACACTGAAGCTTTCTTT.

This clonotype came up many times. V gene TRBV6-5 combines with J gene TRBJ1-2; D is unclear. V gave up 7 bases and J gave up 10 bases, with 16 bases separating them. Germline lookup yields CDR1 MNHEY and CDR2 SVGAGI. This CDR3 has 12 amino acids. The CDR3: CASISAGSTYTF. DNA for the CDR3: TGTGCCAGCATTTCCGCCGGGAGCACCTACACCTTC.

This clonotype was detected ten times or more. The chain carries TRBV4-3 and TRBJ1-1, with 7 bases lining up with TRBD1. Trimming cost V 0 bases and J 5 bases; bases outside gene matches: 9. Germline V lookup: CDR1 LGHNA, CDR2 YSLEER. CDR3 size: 16 residues. CDR3: CASSQDYRQGGTEAFF. For the CDR3, the DNA is TGCGCCAGCAGCCAAGACTACCGACAGGGCGGGACTGAAGCTTTCTTT.

This sequence joins TRBV20-1 and TRBJ2-2; TRBD2 agrees at 10 bases. Trimming cost V 6 bases and J 4 bases; bases outside gene matches: 5. The CDR3 contains 14 residues. Germline V gene lookup returns CDR1 DFQATT and CDR2 SNEGSKA (reference sequence). CDR3 in amino acids: CSAVAGGRTGELFF. The DNA of the CDR3 is TGCAGTGCGGTAGCGGGAGGACGCACCGGGGAGCTGTTTTTT.

The V and J genes are TRBV28 and TRBJ2-7; 10 nucleotides match TRBD2. The germline gives CDR1 MDHEN, CDR2 SYDVKM. The V gene end was trimmed by 4 bases and the J gene end by 3 bases; junction bases not matched to a gene: 6. There are 15 residues in the CDR3. CDR3: CASSSPSGGVYEQYF. CDR3 bases: TGTGCCAGCAGTTCGCCTAGCGGGGGAGTCTACGAGCAGTACTTC.

The rearrangement links TRBV28 to TRBJ1-1; D remains ambiguous. Germline CDR1 MDHEN, CDR2 SYDVKM. The CDR3 loop spans 13 amino acids. The ends were cut back, 6 bases at V and 1 base at J, with 9 bases in the middle. The CDR3 bases are TGTGCCAGCAGCCCGCACCCGAACACTGAAGCTTTCTTT. Amino acids: CASSPHPNTEAFF.